The 7 T cell receptor beta chains reported below all come from one sample, sequenced in a study of T cell repertoires in cytomegalovirus infection. TCRdb independently ran MiXCR on the reads; one entry per CDR3 protein. The sample consists of approximately 500,000 distinct CDR3 sequences, 16% of them appearing once. The sequenced sample was CD8+ T cells from PBMCs. Source of these receptors: a human donor in good health (CMV status not recorded). Some clones in this sample may be carry-over from other donors' samples.

This rearrangement joins TRBV4-3 to TRBJ2-1; unclear D gene. The CDR3 sequence is 13 residues long. V was shortened by 3 bases and J by 10 bases, with 13 bases between the two germline ends. CDR1 and CDR2 (germline): LGHNA, YSLEER. In DNA, the CDR3 is TGCGCCAGCAGCCAGTATGCAGGAAACGAGCAGTTCTTC. This codes for CASSQYAGNEQFF.

This rearrangement joins TRBV4-1 to TRBJ1-5; D remains unclear. CDR1 is MGHRA and CDR2 is YSYEKL in the germline V gene. V was clipped by 3 bases and J by 3 bases, with 12 bases between them. This CDR3 has 15 residues. CDR3 nucleotide sequence: TGCGCCAGCAGCCATTTCCTTGGGGACAATCAGCCCCAGCATTTT. The encoded protein is CASSHFLGDNQPQHF.

Worth noting for this clonotype: A read error may be the cause here, since a much bigger clone is one base away. The chain recombines TRBV7-9 with TRBJ1-2; 10 bases align to TRBD1. This CDR3 has 18 residues. The germline V gene encodes CDR1 SEHNR and CDR2 FQNEAQ (reference sequence). CDR3 nucleotide sequence: TGTGCCAGCAGCTTAACATCCGGGACAGGGGATTATAACTATGTCTACACCTTC. Translation gives CASSLTSGTGDYNYVYTF.

This chain links TRBV16 with TRBJ1-2; D is uncertain. CDR1 KGHSY and CDR2 FQNENV come from the germline V gene. The CDR3 spans 14 residues. Trimming pared 2 bases from V and 6 bases from J, leaving 13 bases between. CDR3 nucleotides: TGTGCCAGCAGCCAACTGGTGAGGGTCGATGGCTACACCTTC. Protein: CASSQLVRVDGYTF.

This clonotype occurred many times. The germline gene is not matched at one end of the junction; a read error may be the cause. V is TRBV12-3 or TRBV12-4 and J is TRBJ2-1; no firm D call. The CDR3 is 11 residues long. The DNA of the CDR3 is TGTGCCAGCAGTTCTTTCCCGAGGACGCTCTTC. It codes for CASSSFPRTLF.

Here the CDR3 DNA reads TGCAGTGCTAGAGACCGTGGGACGGAAAGCTACGAGCAGTACTTC. Translating it yields CSARDRGTESYEQYF. The chain has TRBV20-1 and TRBJ2-7; the D gene could be TRBD1 or TRBD2 (5 bases each). Germline V gene data show CDR1 as DFQATT and CDR2 as SNEGSKA (reference sequence). V dropped 0 bases and J dropped 3 bases, with 15 bases sitting between them. This CDR3 is 15 amino acids long.

This clonotype was seen at least ten times. The chain links TRBV7-8 to TRBJ1-2, with D possibly TRBD1 on 5 matching bases. The CDR3 consists of 14 residues. Germline lookup yields CDR1 SGHVS and CDR2 FQNEAQ. Trimming pared 4 bases from V and 4 bases from J, leaving 13 bases between. The CDR3 nucleotides are TGTGCCAGCAGCTCAACACAGGACCTCTATGGCTACACCTTC. This sequence encodes CASSSTQDLYGYTF.